The 28 T cell receptor beta chains below were found in one sample sequenced in a study of blood T cell repertoires in COVID-19. Sequencing used immunoSEQ multiplex PCR; TCRdb keeps in-frame clones, though not all of them. The table has under 150,000 clones, roughly 76% seen once. Sequenced: peripheral blood. The receptors originated from a human donor with acute or convalescent COVID-19. The donor label of this sample is uncertain.

The V call is TRBV2, the J call TRBJ2-1; 9 bases line up with TRBD2. CDR3 length equals 19 residues. The V and J ends lost 2 bases and 0 bases, in that order; junction bases with no gene match: 11. In germline, CDR1 is SNHLY, CDR2 FYNNEI. This CDR3 is CASSEWASGVPSSYNEQFF. The CDR3 DNA is TGTGCCAGCAGTGAATGGGCTAGCGGGGTGCCTTCCTCCTACAATGAGCAGTTCTTC.

The chain combines TRBV11-1 with TRBJ2-7; no clear D gene. Germline V gene sequence: CDR1 SGHAT, CDR2 FQDESV (reference sequence). Between the trimmed V and J ends, which lost 2 bases and 6 bases, there was a span of 20 bases. CDR3 length: 16 residues. As DNA, the CDR3 is TGTGCCAGCAGCTTAAGGTCGGCTACTATTCGCGGCGAGCAGTACTTC. Translated: CASSLRSATIRGEQYF.

The DNA for the CDR3 is TGCGCCAGCAGCCAAGATCAGGGGACAGGGGGCGCAGAGACCCAGTACTTC. Amino acids: CASSQDQGTGGAETQYF. V gene TRBV4-1 combines with J gene TRBJ2-5; TRBD1 matches 12 bases. The J segment lost 4 bases and the V segment lost 0 bases, leaving 6 bases of the junction unmatched. The V gene's germline CDR1 is MGHRA and CDR2 YSYEKL. The CDR3 is 17 amino acids.

The chain combines TRBV5-1 with TRBJ2-1; 12 bases fit TRBD2. The CDR3 covers 14 residues. Unmatched junction bases numbered 3, after V lost 5 bases and J lost 6 bases. Germline CDR1 SGHRS, CDR2 YFSETQ. The CDR3 sequence is CASSGLAGFNEQFF. CDR3 coding DNA: TGCGCCAGCAGTGGACTAGCGGGGTTCAATGAGCAGTTCTTC. The complete variable domain, with remaining parts taken from reference TRBV5-1 and TRBJ2-1, reads KAGVTQTPRYLIKTRGQQVTLSCSPISGHRSVSWYQQTPGQGLQFLFEYFSETQRNKGNFPGRFSGRQFSNSRSEMNVSTLELGDSALYLCASSGLAGFNEQFFGPGTRLTVL.

This clone was counted a few times. The genes are TRBV7-8 and TRBJ1-1; D is perhaps TRBD1 (5 bases). V was clipped by 1 base and J by 11 bases, with 20 bases between them. The CDR3 spans 15 residues. Germline CDR1 reads SGHVS; CDR2 reads FQNEAQ. CDR3 region: CASSLVGGRGLSAFF. DNA for the CDR3: TGTGCCAGCAGCTTAGTGGGGGGTAGGGGATTGAGCGCTTTCTTT.

The chain employs TRBV15 and TRBJ2-1; weak D call: TRBD1 (5 bases). Trimming shortened V by 5 bases and J by 10 bases, and 18 bases separated the two germline ends. The length of the CDR3 is 14 residues. Per the germline V gene, CDR1 is LNHNV and CDR2 is YYDKDF (reference sequence). The CDR3 DNA sequence: TGTGCCACCAGCGTTGGGGCCGTCTCTGGGGAGCAGTTCTTC. Its translation: CATSVGAVSGEQFF.

The chain uses TRBV5-1 and TRBJ1-1; D not resolved. Trimming removed 0 bases at V and 4 bases at J, with 10 bases between. The CDR3 length is 14 residues. Per germline, CDR1 SGHRS and CDR2 YFSETQ. This CDR3 reads CASSLGSRSTEAFF. The DNA of the CDR3 is TGCGCCAGCAGCTTGGGTAGTCGGAGCACTGAAGCTTTCTTT.

The gene calls are TRBV5-4 and TRBJ2-1, with TRBD1 matching over 11 bases. The CDR3 covers 17 residues. The V gene end was trimmed by 4 bases and the J gene end by 0 bases; junction bases not matched to a gene: 6. CDR1 is SGHNT and CDR2 is YYREEE in the germline V gene (reference sequence). CDR3 protein: CASSTPGTGGSYNEQFF. The CDR3 DNA is TGTGCCAGCAGCACCCCCGGGACAGGGGGCTCCTACAATGAGCAGTTCTTC.

V and J are TRBV19 and TRBJ2-2; 7 bases are shared with TRBD2. Looked up from germline, CDR1 is LNHDA and CDR2 is SQIVND (reference sequence). V lost 5 bases and J lost 6; bases outside the gene matches: 9. This CDR3 has 15 residues. The CDR3 DNA follows: TGTGCCAGTAGTCCGGGGAGGGTCGGATCCGGGGAGCTGTTTTTT. Residues: CASSPGRVGSGELFF.

V gene TRBV4-2 combines with J gene TRBJ1-5; a weak D match, TRBD1 (5 bases). Germline lookup yields CDR1 LGHNA and CDR2 YNFKEQ. The CDR3 spans 15 residues. Trimming shortened V by 0 bases and J by 5 bases, and 11 bases separated the two germline ends. CDR3 in DNA: TGTGCCAGCAGCCAAGAGGCAGGGCCCCATCAGCCCCAGCATTTT. This translates into CASSQEAGPHQPQHF.

The genes are TRBV5-1 and TRBJ2-2; 8 bases match TRBD1. This CDR3 region has 16 residues. V was pared by 4 bases and J by 0 bases, with 5 bases of the junction left unmatched. Germline CDR1 and CDR2: SGHRS and YFSETQ. As DNA, the CDR3 is TGCGCCAGCAGCACCGGACAGGGACCGAACACCGGGGAGCTGTTTTTT. Protein: CASSTGQGPNTGELFF.

The J gene is TRBJ1-1, the V gene TRBV4-1, with D unresolved. The length of the CDR3 is 15 residues. The V and J ends lost 6 bases and 1 base respectively, with 15 bases between them. Germline lookup yields CDR1 MGHRA and CDR2 YSYEKL. The CDR3 DNA reads as TGCGCCAGCAGTCCTAGGTCACTACCGAACACTGAAGCTTTCTTT. This encodes CASSPRSLPNTEAFF.

The CDR3 loop reads CASSLDRGDTGELFF. CDR3 sequence (DNA): TGCGCCAGCAGCCTGGACAGGGGAGACACCGGGGAGCTGTTTTTT. V is TRBV5-1 and J is TRBJ2-2, with TRBD1 matching over 9 bases. The V gene's germline CDR1 is SGHRS and CDR2 YFSETQ. The CDR3 contains 15 residues. The V segment lost 4 bases and the J segment 3 bases; nucleotides outside the gene matches: 4.

This rearrangement joins TRBV13 to TRBJ2-7, with 8 positions matching TRBD1. Germline V gene sequence: CDR1 PRHDT, CDR2 FYEKMQ (reference sequence). Trimming cost V 6 bases and J 7 bases; bases outside gene matches: 14. This CDR3 is built from 15 residues. This chain's CDR3 is CASRGSRTGRREQYF. The CDR3 DNA follows: TGTGCCAGCAGAGGAAGTAGGACAGGGCGGCGGGAGCAGTACTTC.

The J gene is TRBJ1-2, the V gene TRBV19; 9 positions agree with TRBD1. J gave up 8 bases and V 8 bases, and 9 bases lay outside the gene matches. CDR3 length: 13 residues. Germline loops: CDR1 LNHDA, CDR2 SQIVND (reference sequence). CDR3 sequence reads: CASRDRGSHGYTF. The CDR3 DNA follows: TGTGCCAGTCGTGACAGGGGGTCTCACGGCTACACCTTC.

This rearrangement joins TRBV24-1 to TRBJ2-3, with TRBD2 matching 7 bases. In germline, CDR1 is KGHDR, CDR2 SFDVKD. This CDR3 has 16 residues. V lost 2 bases to trimming and J lost 0 bases; unmatched junction nucleotides: 4. The CDR3 nucleotides are TGTGCCACCAGTGATTCGCGGGGGTCTAGCACAGATACGCAGTATTTT. Protein sequence: CATSDSRGSSTDTQYF.

This chain links TRBV7-9 with TRBJ1-4; 7 bases align to TRBD1. The V gene's germline CDR1 is SEHNR and CDR2 FQNEAQ (reference sequence). Trimming took 6 bases from V and 5 from J; bases not matched to a gene: 12. The CDR3 consists of 16 residues. The CDR3 protein is CASSFFRGTANEKLFF. In nucleotides, the CDR3 is TGTGCCAGCAGTTTCTTCCGTGGGACAGCGAATGAAAAACTGTTTTTT.

The V and J genes are TRBV24-1 and TRBJ2-2; TRBD1 aligns across 8 bases. With V trimmed by 5 bases and J by 1 base, 5 bases remained unmatched. From germline, CDR1 is KGHDR and CDR2 SFDVKD. The CDR3 runs 16 residues. In nucleotides, the CDR3 is TGTGCCACCAGTGCGTTCGGGACAGGGAACACCGGGGAGCTGTTTTTT. Encoded protein: CATSAFGTGNTGELFF.

This clone was counted a single time. This chain connects TRBV19 to TRBJ1-2; TRBD1 might be the D (6 bases). V shed 5 bases and J shed 4 bases, with 14 bases lying between them. The germline gives CDR1 LNHDA, CDR2 SQIVND (reference sequence). CDR3 length equals 14 residues. The CDR3 reads CASSPTGLAYGYTF. CDR3 coding DNA: TGTGCCAGTAGTCCTACAGGGCTAGCCTATGGCTACACCTTC.

This clone was seen a handful of times. V usage is TRBV6-2 or TRBV6-3 and J usage is TRBJ2-1; 9 nucleotides agree with TRBD2. There are 15 residues in the CDR3. Germline loops: CDR1 MNHEY, CDR2 SVGEGT. With V trimmed by 4 bases and J by 3 bases, 4 bases remained unmatched. CDR3 protein: CASSLTSGLYNEQFF. The CDR3 region has the DNA TGTGCCAGCAGTTTAACTAGCGGGCTCTACAATGAGCAGTTCTTC.

Only one count was recorded for this clone. This rearrangement joins TRBV10-3 to TRBJ2-5, with 10 nucleotides matching TRBD2. The V and J ends lost 8 bases and 5 bases, in that order; junction bases with no gene match: 5. Germline-derived CDR1 and CDR2 are ENHRY and SYGVKD. The length of the CDR3 is 13 residues. CDR3 protein: CAIRSGGVETQYF. CDR3 nucleotides: TGTGCCATCCGGAGCGGGGGGGTTGAGACCCAGTACTTC.

The chain uses TRBV7-9 and TRBJ2-3, with 10 bases that match TRBD2. Per the germline V gene, CDR1 is SEHNR and CDR2 is FQNEAQ (reference sequence). J lost 4 bases, V lost 3 bases, and 10 bases had no gene match. The CDR3 runs to 17 residues. CDR3 amino acids: CASSLVGSGGVSDTQYF. As DNA, the CDR3 is TGTGCCAGCAGCTTGGTGGGGAGCGGGGGGGTTTCAGATACGCAGTATTTT.

V and J are TRBV10-3 and TRBJ2-3; tentatively, D is TRBD2 (5 bases). CDR1 is ENHRY and CDR2 is SYGVKD in the germline V gene. The CDR3 runs to 13 residues. Trimming removed 11 bases from V and 2 bases from J, with 14 bases in between. CDR3 sequence (DNA): TGTGCCGCGGGCGGCGGGCCCACAGATACGCAGTATTTT. Its protein product is CAAGGGPTDTQYF.

This rearrangement joins TRBV2 to TRBJ1-5; D not resolved. Trimming stripped 3 bases from V and 2 bases from J, with 14 bases between. Per germline, CDR1 SNHLY and CDR2 FYNNEI. This CDR3 region has 16 residues. This CDR3 reads CASSDWQTAGNQPQHF. CDR3 bases: TGTGCCAGCAGTGACTGGCAGACGGCGGGCAATCAGCCCCAGCATTTT.

The gene calls are TRBV27 and TRBJ2-3, with D possibly being TRBD2 (7 bases). This CDR3 region has 15 residues. Germline V gene data show CDR1 as MNHEY and CDR2 as SMNVEV (reference sequence). V was pared by 0 bases and J by 4 bases, with 11 bases between. The CDR3 loop reads CASSLSGGAADTQYF. The CDR3 nucleotides are TGTGCCAGCAGTTTATCTGGGGGGGCCGCAGATACGCAGTATTTT.

This sequence joins TRBV6-5 and TRBJ1-2; 7 bases are a match to TRBD1. This CDR3 has 15 amino acids. CDR1 is MNHEY and CDR2 is SVGAGI in the germline V gene. V lost 7 bases, J lost 7 bases, and 15 bases stayed unmatched. This CDR3 is CASIPGQDSLVGYTF. In nucleotides, the CDR3 is TGTGCCAGCATCCCCGGACAGGATAGTCTAGTTGGCTACACCTTC.

The chain carries TRBV27 and TRBJ2-1, with 8 bases matching TRBD1. Germline V gene lookup returns CDR1 MNHEY and CDR2 SMNVEV (reference sequence). The length of the CDR3 is 15 residues. The trim removed 5 bases at V and 6 bases at J, leaving 9 bases unmatched. The chain's CDR3 is CASSKGQGPPNEQFF. The CDR3 DNA is TGTGCCAGCAGTAAAGGACAGGGTCCTCCCAATGAGCAGTTCTTC.

The CDR3 coding sequence is TGTGCCTGGAGAGGGACTAGCGGGATCGGGGAGCTGTTTTTT. This translates into CAWRGTSGIGELFF. The chain is built from TRBV30 and TRBJ2-2, with 13 bases fitting TRBD2. J gave up 7 bases and V 3 bases, and 2 bases lay outside the gene matches. CDR1 and CDR2 (germline): GTSNPN, SVGIG (reference sequence). CDR3 length equals 14 residues.